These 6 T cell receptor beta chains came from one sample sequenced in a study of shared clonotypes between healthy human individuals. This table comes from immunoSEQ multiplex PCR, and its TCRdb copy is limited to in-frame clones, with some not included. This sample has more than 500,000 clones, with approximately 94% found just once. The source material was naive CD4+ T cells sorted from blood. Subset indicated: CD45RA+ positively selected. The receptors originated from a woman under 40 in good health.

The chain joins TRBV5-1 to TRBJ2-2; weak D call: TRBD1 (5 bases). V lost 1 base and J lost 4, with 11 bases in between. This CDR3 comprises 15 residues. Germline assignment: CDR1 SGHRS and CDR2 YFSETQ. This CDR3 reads CASSLSDSPTGELFF. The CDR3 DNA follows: TGCGCCAGCAGCTTGTCCGACAGTCCCACCGGGGAGCTGTTTTTT.

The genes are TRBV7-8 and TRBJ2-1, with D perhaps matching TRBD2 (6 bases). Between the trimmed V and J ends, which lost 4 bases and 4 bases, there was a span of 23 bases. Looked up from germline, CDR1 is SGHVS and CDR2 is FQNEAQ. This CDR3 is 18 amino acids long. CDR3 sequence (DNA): TGTGCCAGCAGCTCAGGACTACGAGGAAGGGGAGCGTACAATGAGCAGTTCTTC. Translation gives CASSSGLRGRGAYNEQFF. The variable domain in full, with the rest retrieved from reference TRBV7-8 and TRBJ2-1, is GAGVSQSPRYKVAKRGQDVALRCDPISGHVSLFWYQQALGQGPEFLTYFQNEAQLDKSGLPSDRFFAERPEGSVSTLKIQRTQQEDSAVYLCASSSGLRGRGAYNEQFFGPGTRLTVL.

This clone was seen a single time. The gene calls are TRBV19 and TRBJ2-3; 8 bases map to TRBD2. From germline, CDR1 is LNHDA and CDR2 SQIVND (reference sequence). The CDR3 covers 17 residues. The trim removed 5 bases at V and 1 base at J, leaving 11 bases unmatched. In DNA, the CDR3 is TGTGCCAGTAGTGTGGGTCGGGGGGGCGACGGCACAGATACGCAGTATTTT. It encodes CASSVGRGGDGTDTQYF.

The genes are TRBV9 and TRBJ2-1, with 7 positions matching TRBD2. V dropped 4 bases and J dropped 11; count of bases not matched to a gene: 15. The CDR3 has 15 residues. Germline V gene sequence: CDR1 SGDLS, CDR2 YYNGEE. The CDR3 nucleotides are TGTGCCAGCAGCATCCAACCGGGGACTAAAAGCCAGCAGTTCTTC. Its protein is CASSIQPGTKSQQFF.

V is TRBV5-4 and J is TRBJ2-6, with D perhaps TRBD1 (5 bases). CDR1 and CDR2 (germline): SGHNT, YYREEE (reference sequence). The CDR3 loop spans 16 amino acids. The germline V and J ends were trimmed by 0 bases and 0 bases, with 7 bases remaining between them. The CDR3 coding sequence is TGTGCCAGCAGCTTGGCTGGGGCCTCTGGGGCCAACGTCCTGACTTTC. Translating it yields CASSLAGASGANVLTF.

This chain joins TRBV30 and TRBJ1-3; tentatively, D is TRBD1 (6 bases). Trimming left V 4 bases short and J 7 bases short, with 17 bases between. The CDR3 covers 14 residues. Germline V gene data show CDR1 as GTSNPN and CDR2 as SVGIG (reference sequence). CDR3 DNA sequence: TGTGCCTGGAATAACAGGGATCCGGTGAACACCATATATTTT. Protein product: CAWNNRDPVNTIYF.